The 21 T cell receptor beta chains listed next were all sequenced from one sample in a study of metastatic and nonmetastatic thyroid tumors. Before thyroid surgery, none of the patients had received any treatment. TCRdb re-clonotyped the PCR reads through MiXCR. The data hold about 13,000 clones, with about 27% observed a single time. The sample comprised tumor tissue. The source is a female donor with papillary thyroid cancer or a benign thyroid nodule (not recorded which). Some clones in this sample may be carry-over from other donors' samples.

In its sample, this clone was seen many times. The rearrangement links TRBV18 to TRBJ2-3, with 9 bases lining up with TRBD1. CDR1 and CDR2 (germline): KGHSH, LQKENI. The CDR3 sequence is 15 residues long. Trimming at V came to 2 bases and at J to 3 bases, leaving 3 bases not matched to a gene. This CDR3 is CASSPTDRGTDTQYF. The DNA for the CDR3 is TGTGCCAGCTCACCAACGGACAGGGGAACAGATACGCAGTATTTT.

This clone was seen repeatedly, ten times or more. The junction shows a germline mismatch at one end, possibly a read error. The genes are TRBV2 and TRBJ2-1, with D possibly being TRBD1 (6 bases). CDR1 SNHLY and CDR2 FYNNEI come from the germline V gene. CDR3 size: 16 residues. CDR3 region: CASSEVQGISYNEQFF. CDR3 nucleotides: TGTGCCAGCAGCGAAGTCCAGGGGATCTCCTACAATGAGCAGTTCTTC.

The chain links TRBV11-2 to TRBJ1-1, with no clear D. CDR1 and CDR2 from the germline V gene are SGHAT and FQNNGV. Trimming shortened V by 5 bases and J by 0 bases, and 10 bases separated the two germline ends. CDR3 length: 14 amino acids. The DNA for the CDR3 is TGTGCCAGCAGCCCGCGAGGGTTGAACACTGAAGCTTTCTTT. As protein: CASSPRGLNTEAFF.

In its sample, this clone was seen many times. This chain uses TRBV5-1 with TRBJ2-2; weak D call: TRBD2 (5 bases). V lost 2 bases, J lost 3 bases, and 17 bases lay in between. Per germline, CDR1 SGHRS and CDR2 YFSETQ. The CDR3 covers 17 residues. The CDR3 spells CASSFGGRGWDTGELFF. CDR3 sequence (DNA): TGCGCCAGCAGCTTTGGTGGGAGAGGATGGGACACCGGGGAGCTGTTTTTT.

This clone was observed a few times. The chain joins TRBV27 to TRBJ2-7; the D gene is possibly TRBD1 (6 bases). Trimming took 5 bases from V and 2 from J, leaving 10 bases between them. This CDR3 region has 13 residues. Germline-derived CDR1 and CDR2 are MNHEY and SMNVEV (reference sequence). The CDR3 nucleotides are TGTGCCAGCAGTATAGGACAGCCCTACGAGCAGTACTTC. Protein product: CASSIGQPYEQYF.

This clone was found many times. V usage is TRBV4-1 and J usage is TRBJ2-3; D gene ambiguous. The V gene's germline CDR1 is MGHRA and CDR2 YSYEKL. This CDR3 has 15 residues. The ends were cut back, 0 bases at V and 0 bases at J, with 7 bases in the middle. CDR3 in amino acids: CASSQEVGSTDTQYF. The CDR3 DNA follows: TGCGCCAGCAGCCAAGAAGTCGGGAGCACAGATACGCAGTATTTT.

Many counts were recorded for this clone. This CDR3 is CASTRDRGVDEQFF. The CDR3 DNA follows: TGTGCCAGCACTCGGGACAGGGGCGTTGATGAGCAGTTCTTC. The chain links TRBV7-9 to TRBJ2-1; 10 bases are a match to TRBD1. V dropped 7 bases and J dropped 8; count of bases not matched to a gene: 8. CDR3 size: 14 residues. The germline V gene encodes CDR1 SEHNR and CDR2 FQNEAQ (reference sequence).

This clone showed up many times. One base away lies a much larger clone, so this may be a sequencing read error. CDR3 residues: CSAGVVTQYF. For the CDR3, the DNA is TGCAGCGCCGGGGTTGTGACGCAGTATTTT. The chain carries TRBV29-1 and TRBJ2-3; perhaps TRBD2 as D (5 bases). V shed 7 bases and J shed 9 bases, with 11 bases lying between them. Germline values: CDR1 SQVTM, CDR2 ANQGSEA. The CDR3 runs to 10 residues.

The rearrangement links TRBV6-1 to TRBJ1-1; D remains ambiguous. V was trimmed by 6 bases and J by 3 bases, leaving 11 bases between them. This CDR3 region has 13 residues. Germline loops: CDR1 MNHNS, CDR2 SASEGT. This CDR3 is CASRVGWDTEAFF. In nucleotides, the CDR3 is TGTGCCAGCAGGGTGGGTTGGGACACTGAAGCTTTCTTT.

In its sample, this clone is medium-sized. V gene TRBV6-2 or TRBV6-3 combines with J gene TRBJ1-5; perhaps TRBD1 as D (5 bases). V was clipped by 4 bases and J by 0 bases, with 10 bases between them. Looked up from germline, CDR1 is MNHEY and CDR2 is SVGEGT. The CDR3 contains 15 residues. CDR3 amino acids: CASSWGVDSNQPQHF. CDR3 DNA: TGTGCCAGCAGTTGGGGGGTCGATAGCAATCAGCCCCAGCATTTT.

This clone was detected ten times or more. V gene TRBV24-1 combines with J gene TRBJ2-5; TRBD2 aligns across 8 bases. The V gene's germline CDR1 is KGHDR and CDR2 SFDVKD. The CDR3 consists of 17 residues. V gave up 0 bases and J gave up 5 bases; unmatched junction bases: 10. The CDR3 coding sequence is TGTGCCACCAGTGATTTGCTGGAGGGAGCGGGAGTGGAGACCCAGTACTTC. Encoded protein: CATSDLLEGAGVETQYF.

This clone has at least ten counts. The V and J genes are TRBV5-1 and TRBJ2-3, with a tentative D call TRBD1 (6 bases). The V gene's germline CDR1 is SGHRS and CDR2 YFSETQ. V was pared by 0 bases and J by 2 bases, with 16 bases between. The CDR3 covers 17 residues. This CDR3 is CASSLEGRGILTDTQYF. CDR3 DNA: TGCGCCAGCAGCTTGGAGGGCAGGGGAATACTCACAGATACGCAGTATTTT.

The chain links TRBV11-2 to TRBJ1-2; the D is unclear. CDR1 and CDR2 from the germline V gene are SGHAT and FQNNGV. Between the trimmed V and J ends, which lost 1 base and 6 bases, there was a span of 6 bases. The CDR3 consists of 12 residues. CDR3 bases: TGTGCCAGCAGCTTAGCCCTCAATGGCTACACCTTC. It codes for CASSLALNGYTF.

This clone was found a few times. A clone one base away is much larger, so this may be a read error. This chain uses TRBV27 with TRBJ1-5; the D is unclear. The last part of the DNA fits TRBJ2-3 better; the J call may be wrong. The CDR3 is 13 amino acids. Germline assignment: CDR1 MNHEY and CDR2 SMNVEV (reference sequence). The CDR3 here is CASSSCPNQPQYF. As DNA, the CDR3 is TGTGCCAGCAGTTCTTGCCCCAATCAGCCCCAGTATTTT.

Here the CDR3 reads CASGSIAPELFF. CDR3 sequence (DNA): TGTGCCAGCGGCTCAATAGCTCCGGAGCTGTTTTTT. The V call is TRBV7-3, the J call TRBJ2-2; no reliable D call. CDR3 length: 12 residues. Trimming took off 8 bases at V and 10 bases at J, with 14 bases between the two ends. The germline CDR1 and CDR2 sequences are SGHTA and FQGTGA. Full variable domain (missing parts from reference TRBV7-3 and TRBJ2-2): GAGVSQTPSNKVTEKGKYVELRCDPISGHTALYWYRQSLGQGPEFLIYFQGTGAADDSGLPNDRFFAVRPEGSVSTLKIQRTERGDSAVYLCASGSIAPELFFGEGSRLTVL.

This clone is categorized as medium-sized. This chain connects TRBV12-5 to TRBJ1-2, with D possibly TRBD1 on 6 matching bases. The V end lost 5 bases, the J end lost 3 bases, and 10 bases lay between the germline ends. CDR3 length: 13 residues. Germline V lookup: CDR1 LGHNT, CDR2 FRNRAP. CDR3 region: CASGVDRYYGYTF. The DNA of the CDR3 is TGTGCTAGTGGTGTTGACAGGTACTATGGCTACACCTTC.

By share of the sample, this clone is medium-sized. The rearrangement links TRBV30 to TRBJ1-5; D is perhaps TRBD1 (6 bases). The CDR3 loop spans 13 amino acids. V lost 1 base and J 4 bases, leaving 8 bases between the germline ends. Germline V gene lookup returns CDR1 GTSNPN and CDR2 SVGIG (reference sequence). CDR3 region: CAWSGTVNQPQHF. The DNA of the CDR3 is TGTGCCTGGAGTGGGACAGTTAATCAGCCCCAGCATTTT.

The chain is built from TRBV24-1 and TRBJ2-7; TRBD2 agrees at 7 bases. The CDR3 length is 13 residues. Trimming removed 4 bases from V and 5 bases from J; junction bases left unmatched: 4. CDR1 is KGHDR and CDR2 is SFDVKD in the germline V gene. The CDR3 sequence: CATSDFTSDEQYF. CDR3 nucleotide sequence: TGTGCCACCAGTGACTTTACTAGCGACGAGCAGTACTTC.

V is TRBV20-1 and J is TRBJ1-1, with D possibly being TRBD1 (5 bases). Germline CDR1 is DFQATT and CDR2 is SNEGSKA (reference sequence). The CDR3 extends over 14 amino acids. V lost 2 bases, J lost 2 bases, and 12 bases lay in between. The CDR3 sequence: CSARRGYLNTEAFF. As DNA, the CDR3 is TGCAGTGCTAGACGGGGGTATCTCAACACTGAAGCTTTCTTT.

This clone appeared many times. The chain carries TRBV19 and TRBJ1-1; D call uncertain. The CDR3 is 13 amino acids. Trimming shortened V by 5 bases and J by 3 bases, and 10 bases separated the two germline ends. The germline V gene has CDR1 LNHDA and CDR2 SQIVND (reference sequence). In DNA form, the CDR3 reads TGTGCCAGTAGTTCCACGCCGGACACTGAAGCTTTCTTT. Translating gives CASSSTPDTEAFF.

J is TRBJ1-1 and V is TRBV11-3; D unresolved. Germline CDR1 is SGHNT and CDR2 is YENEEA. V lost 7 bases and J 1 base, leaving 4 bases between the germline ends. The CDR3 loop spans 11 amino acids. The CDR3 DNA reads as TGTGCCAGCATGGGGAACACTGAAGCTTTCTTT. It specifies CASMGNTEAFF.